These T cell receptor beta chains were read from a single sample in a study of cytomegalovirus exposure and HLA in healthy donors. The repertoire was sequenced with immunoSEQ multiplex PCR; TCRdb's copy has only in-frame clones and lacks some. The profile shows some 200,000 clones, approximately 78% of them singletons. Sequenced sample: PBMCs. These receptors were obtained from a woman between 35 and 50 years old in good health and CMV-seronegative. The CDR3 runs from the conserved cysteine through the conserved F or W. The D gene is left open where the match is weak. Rows give clone size only sometimes, using once, few, many, or a class for an expanded clone.

length: 13; D: .; size: .; V: TRBV2; J: TRBJ1-5; CDR3: CASSDAGFQPQHF; DNA: TGTGCCAGCAGTGACGCGGGGTTCCAGCCCCAGCATTTT
length: 15; D: TRBD2; size: .; V: TRBV10-3; J: TRBJ2-7; CDR3: CAISESLAGGYEQYF; DNA: TGTGCCATCAGTGAGTCACTAGCGGGGGGCTACGAGCAGTACTTC
length: 13; D: .; size: .; V: TRBV5-1; J: TRBJ2-7; CDR3: CASSSDTSYEQYF; DNA: TGCGCCAGCAGCTCCGACACCTCCTACGAGCAGTACTTC
length: 15; D: TRBD1; size: .; V: TRBV30; J: TRBJ1-1; CDR3: CAWEKADREWTEAFF; DNA: TGTGCCTGGGAGAAAGCCGACAGGGAGTGGACTGAAGCTTTCTTT
length: 11; D: .; size: few; V: TRBV29-1; J: TRBJ2-7; CDR3: CSVVQGGEQYF; DNA: TGCAGCGTTGTTCAGGGAGGCGAGCAGTACTTC
length: 13; D: .; size: .; V: TRBV29-1; J: TRBJ1-1; CDR3: CSVTNSEYTEAFF; DNA: TGCAGCGTAACAAACAGTGAATACACTGAAGCTTTCTTT
length: 15; D: TRBD1; size: .; V: TRBV7-6; J: TRBJ1-2; CDR3: CASSEQTGGWEGYTF; DNA: TGTGCCAGCAGCGAACAAACAGGGGGCTGGGAGGGCTACACCTTC
length: 12; D: .; size: .; V: TRBV19; J: TRBJ1-5; CDR3: CASTGAYQPQHF; DNA: TGTGCCAGTACTGGGGCATATCAGCCCCAGCATTTT
length: 13; D: .; size: few; V: TRBV6-1; J: TRBJ1-4; CDR3: CASYPPRGEKLFF; DNA: TGTGCCAGCTACCCCCCCCGAGGTGAAAAACTGTTTTTT
length: 16; D: .; size: .; V: TRBV6-4; J: TRBJ1-4; CDR3: CASSESGGEGSEKLFF; DNA: TGTGCCAGCAGTGAAAGCGGGGGCGAGGGATCCGAAAAACTGTTTTTT
length: 13; D: .; size: few; V: TRBV27; J: TRBJ2-7; CDR3: CASSFYYGYEQYF; DNA: TGTGCCAGCAGTTTCTACTATGGCTACGAGCAGTACTTC
length: 14; D: .; size: .; V: TRBV19; J: TRBJ1-1; CDR3: CASNPLPYYTEAFF; DNA: TGTGCCAGTAACCCTCTCCCCTACTACACTGAAGCTTTCTTT
length: 15; D: TRBD1; size: .; V: TRBV9; J: TRBJ1-4; CDR3: CASSAGGTGYEKLFF; DNA: TGTGCCAGCAGCGCAGGAGGGACAGGGTATGAAAAACTGTTTTTT
length: 16; D: TRBD2; size: once; V: TRBV5-1; J: TRBJ2-7; CDR3: CASSLAGGRFVYEQYF; DNA: TGCGCCAGCAGCTTAGCTGGCGGGAGGTTCGTGTACGAGCAGTACTTC
length: 15; D: TRBD2; size: .; V: TRBV4-2; J: TRBJ2-7; CDR3: CASSQTVAGSYEQYF; DNA: TGTGCCAGCAGCCAGACTGTAGCGGGCTCCTACGAGCAGTACTTC
length: 18; D: TRBD2; size: .; V: TRBV11-2; J: TRBJ2-5; CDR3: CASSLEHGVAGGGETQYF; DNA: TGTGCCAGCAGCTTAGAGCACGGAGTAGCGGGAGGGGGAGAGACCCAGTACTTC
length: 17; D: TRBD2; size: .; V: TRBV9; J: TRBJ2-3; CDR3: CASGTSGSGFNRDTQYF; DNA: TGTGCCAGTGGGACTAGCGGGAGTGGATTCAATAGGGATACGCAGTATTTT
length: 14; D: TRBD1; size: .; V: TRBV5-4; J: TRBJ2-5; CDR3: CASSRTGAGETQYF; DNA: TGTGCCAGCAGCAGGACAGGGGCCGGAGAGACCCAGTACTTC
length: 13; D: .; size: .; V: TRBV9; J: TRBJ1-2; CDR3: CASTDRGNYGYTF; DNA: TGTGCCAGCACAGACAGAGGAAACTATGGCTACACCTTC
length: 14; D: .; size: .; V: TRBV11-3; J: TRBJ2-3; CDR3: CASSYAASTDTQYF; DNA: TGTGCCAGCAGCTATGCGGCTAGCACAGATACGCAGTATTTT
length: 14; D: .; size: few; V: TRBV2; J: TRBJ2-2; CDR3: CASSKQGATGELFF; DNA: TGTGCCAGCAGTAAACAGGGAGCCACCGGGGAGCTGTTTTTT
length: 14; D: .; size: .; V: TRBV7-2; J: TRBJ2-7; CDR3: CASTSGQIPYEQYF; DNA: TGTGCCAGCACTTCCGGACAGATCCCCTACGAGCAGTACTTC
length: 16; D: .; size: .; V: TRBV19; J: TRBJ1-1; CDR3: CASSIRGSPMNTEAFF; DNA: TGTGCCAGTAGTATTCGAGGGTCCCCAATGAACACTGAAGCTTTCTTT
length: 13; D: .; size: few; V: TRBV30; J: TRBJ1-1; CDR3: CAWQLIQGSEAFF; DNA: TGTGCCTGGCAACTCATACAGGGCTCTGAAGCTTTCTTT
length: 13; D: .; size: .; V: TRBV27; J: TRBJ2-1; CDR3: CASTQSPYNEQFF; DNA: TGTGCCAGCACGCAGTCTCCTTACAATGAGCAGTTCTTC
length: 16; D: .; size: .; V: TRBV2; J: TRBJ1-3; CDR3: CASSDLTGSPGNTIYF; DNA: TGTGCCAGCAGCGACCTTACAGGGTCCCCTGGAAACACCATATATTTT
length: 17; D: .; size: .; V: TRBV7-2; J: TRBJ2-3; CDR3: CASSLTTAGISTDTQYF; DNA: TGTGCCAGCAGCTTAACTACCGCGGGCATAAGCACAGATACGCAGTATTTT
length: 14; D: .; size: .; V: TRBV10-3; J: TRBJ1-2; CDR3: CAISELWSSYGYTF; DNA: TGTGCCATCAGTGAGCTGTGGAGTAGCTATGGCTACACCTTC
length: 14; D: .; size: .; V: TRBV30; J: TRBJ2-3; CDR3: CAWSVMRSTDTQYF; DNA: TGTGCCTGGAGTGTGATGAGGAGCACAGATACGCAGTATTTT
length: 16; D: TRBD2; size: .; V: TRBV18; J: TRBJ2-1; CDR3: CASSPPGTSGSHEQFF; DNA: TGTGCCAGCTCACCTCCCGGGACTAGCGGGAGTCATGAGCAGTTCTTC
length: 12; D: .; size: .; V: TRBV7-2; J: TRBJ1-4; CDR3: CASSGGSGVMFF; DNA: TGTGCCAGCAGCGGCGGCTCGGGTGTAATGTTTTTT
length: 15; D: TRBD1; size: .; V: TRBV5-1; J: TRBJ2-7; CDR3: CASSLIDRASYEQYF; DNA: TGCGCCAGCAGCTTAATCGACAGGGCTTCCTACGAGCAGTACTTC
length: 15; D: .; size: .; V: TRBV27; J: TRBJ1-1; CDR3: CASSSRTFMNTEAFF; DNA: TGTGCCAGCAGTTCGCGGACATTTATGAACACTGAAGCTTTCTTT
length: 12; D: .; size: .; V: TRBV30; J: TRBJ2-7; CDR3: CAHSGNSYEQYF; DNA: TGTGCCCACTCGGGGAACTCCTACGAGCAGTACTTC
length: 14; D: .; size: .; V: TRBV7-8; J: TRBJ1-5; CDR3: CASSLAPGLQPQHF; DNA: TGTGCCAGCAGCTTGGCCCCAGGGCTTCAGCCCCAGCATTTT
length: 12; D: .; size: .; V: TRBV30; J: TRBJ2-7; CDR3: CAWSENNYEQYF; DNA: TGTGCCTGGTCTGAAAATAACTACGAGCAGTACTTC
length: 14; D: TRBD1; size: .; V: TRBV2; J: TRBJ2-5; CDR3: CASSVTGLQETQYF; DNA: TGTGCCAGCAGTGTGACAGGGCTTCAAGAGACCCAGTACTTC
length: 14; D: .; size: .; V: TRBV19; J: TRBJ1-1; CDR3: CASSILGANTEAFF; DNA: TGTGCCAGTAGTATTTTAGGGGCGAACACTGAAGCTTTCTTT
length: 14; D: TRBD2; size: once; V: TRBV28; J: TRBJ2-7; CDR3: CASSLAGVTYEQYF; DNA: TGTGCCAGCAGCTTAGCGGGAGTCACCTACGAGCAGTACTTC
length: 11; D: .; size: .; V: TRBV20-1; J: TRBJ2-3; CDR3: CSAGPGETQYF; DNA: TGCAGTGCCGGACCCGGGGAAACGCAGTATTTT